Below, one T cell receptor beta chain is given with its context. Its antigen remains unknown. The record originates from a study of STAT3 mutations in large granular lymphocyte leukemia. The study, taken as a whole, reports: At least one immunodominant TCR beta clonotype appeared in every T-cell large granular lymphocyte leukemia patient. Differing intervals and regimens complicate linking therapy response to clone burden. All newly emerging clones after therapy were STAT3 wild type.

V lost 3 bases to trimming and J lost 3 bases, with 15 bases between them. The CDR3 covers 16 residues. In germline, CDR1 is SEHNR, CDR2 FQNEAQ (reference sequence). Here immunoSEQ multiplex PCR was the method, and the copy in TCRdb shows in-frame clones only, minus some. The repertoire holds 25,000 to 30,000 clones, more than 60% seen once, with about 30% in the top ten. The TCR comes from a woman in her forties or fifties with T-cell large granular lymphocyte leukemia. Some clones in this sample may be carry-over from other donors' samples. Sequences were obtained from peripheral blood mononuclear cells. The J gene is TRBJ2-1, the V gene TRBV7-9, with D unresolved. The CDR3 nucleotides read TGTGCCAGCAGCTTGGGGATCCGGCTCCTCTACAATGAGCAGTTCTTC. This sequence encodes CASSLGIRLLYNEQFF. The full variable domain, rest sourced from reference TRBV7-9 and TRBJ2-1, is DTGVSQNPRHKITKRGQNVTFRCDPISEHNRLYWYRQTLGQGPEFLTYFQNEAQLEKSRLLSDRFSAERPKGSFSTLEIQRTEQGDSAMYLCASSLGIRLLYNEQFFGPGTRLTVL.